The clone carrying this T cell receptor (beta chain) was picked up one time. This sample was included in a study of blood T cell repertoires in COVID-19. Authors' data handling: Using reference gene primer amplification, nucleated cell counts were estimated. Sequencing was performed with immunoSEQ multiplex PCR; in TCRdb, only in-frame clones are kept and a portion is missing. V, J and clone size are those of that table, while D and trimming were read from the DNA. Of about 200,000 clones in the sample, around four fifths were seen once. Sequenced material: peripheral blood. The clonotype originates from a man aged 55 to 70 with COVID-19, enrolled during active disease.

As DNA, the CDR3 is TGTGCCAGCAGCCCCCGGAGCAATCTCCGGACCGGGGAGCTGTTTTTT. Protein product: CASSPRSNLRTGELFF. The chain links TRBV7-3 to TRBJ2-2; no definite D call. The length of the CDR3 is 16 residues. The germline CDR1 and CDR2 sequences are SGHTA and FQGTGA. Trimming left V 5 bases short and J 5 bases short, with 18 bases between.